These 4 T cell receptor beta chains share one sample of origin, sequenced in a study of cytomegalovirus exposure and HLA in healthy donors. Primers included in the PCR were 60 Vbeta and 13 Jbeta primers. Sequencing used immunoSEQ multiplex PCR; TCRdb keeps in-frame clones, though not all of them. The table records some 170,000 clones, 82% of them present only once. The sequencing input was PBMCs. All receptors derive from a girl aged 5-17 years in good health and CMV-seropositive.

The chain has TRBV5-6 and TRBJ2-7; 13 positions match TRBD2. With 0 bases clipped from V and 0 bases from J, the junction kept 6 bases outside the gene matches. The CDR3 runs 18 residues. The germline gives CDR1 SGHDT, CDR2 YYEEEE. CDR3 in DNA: TGTGCCAGCAGCTTGGATGGGACTAGCGGGGCCAGCTCCTACGAGCAGTACTTC. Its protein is CASSLDGTSGASSYEQYF. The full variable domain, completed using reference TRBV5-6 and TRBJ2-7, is DAGVTQSPTHLIKTRGQQVTLRCSPKSGHDTVSWYQQALGQGPQFIFQYYEEEERQRGNFPDRFSGHQFPNYSSELNVNALLLGDSALYLCASSLDGTSGASSYEQYFGPGTRLTVT.

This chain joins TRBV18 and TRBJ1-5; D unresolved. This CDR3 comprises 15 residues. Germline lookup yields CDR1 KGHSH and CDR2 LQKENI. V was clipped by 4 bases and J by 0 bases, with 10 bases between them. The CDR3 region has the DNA TGTGCCAGCTCACGAACAGTAAATAGCAATCAGCCCCAGCATTTT. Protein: CASSRTVNSNQPQHF.

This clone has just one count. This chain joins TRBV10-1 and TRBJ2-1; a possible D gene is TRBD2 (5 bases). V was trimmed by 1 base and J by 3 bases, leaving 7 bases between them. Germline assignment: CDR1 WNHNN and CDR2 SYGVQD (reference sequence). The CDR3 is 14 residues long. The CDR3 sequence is CASSEYGDYNEQFF. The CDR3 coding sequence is TGCGCCAGCAGTGAGTACGGGGACTACAATGAGCAGTTCTTC.

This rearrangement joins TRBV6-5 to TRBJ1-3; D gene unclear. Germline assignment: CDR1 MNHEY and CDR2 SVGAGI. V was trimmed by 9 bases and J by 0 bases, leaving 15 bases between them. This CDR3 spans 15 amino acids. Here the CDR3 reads CASRLRGSSGNTIYF. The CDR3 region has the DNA TGTGCCAGTAGGCTGCGCGGTTCCTCTGGAAACACCATATATTTT.